This T cell receptor (beta chain) derives from a study of blood T cell repertoires in COVID-19. Germline values: CDR1 SGHTA, CDR2 FQGNSA. Trimming took off 5 bases at V and 4 bases at J, with 21 bases between the two ends. The CDR3 is 17 residues long. Repertoires were generated with immunoSEQ multiplex PCR, while TCRdb's copy carries only in-frame clones and drops some. The sample shows approximately 98,000 clones, about 85% of them seen only once. The clonotype was recovered from a woman of 80 years or more with acute or convalescent COVID-19. Sequenced material: peripheral blood. V and J are TRBV7-2 and TRBJ1-3; D uncertain. The CDR3 region has the DNA TGTGCCAGCAGCACCAGCGCGGGAGGGTTGGGGGGAAACACCATATATTTT. Protein product: CASSTSAGGLGGNTIYF.